This entry describes one T cell receptor beta chain. Its cognate antigen has yet to be identified. Base qualities are not at hand, and no much larger clone is one base apart. Library generation was performed with the immunoSEQ multiplex PCR assay. TCRdb provides this immuneACCESS table in a form limited to in-frame rearrangements. Some clones are lacking; in checked studies, under half of them reflect an unresolved V gene, and why the rest are absent is not known. For this sample there are about 160,000 clones; roughly 95% appear just once. Jointly, the top ten make up 1% of the sample. This entry comes from a study of control samples from healthy donors and cancer patients (dated by TCRdb to the early 2020s). Inclusive of the bounding cysteine and phenylalanine, the CDR3 is 13 residues long. This entry keeps only the CDR3 DNA: 39 bases, framed from base 1. Looking up the germline V gene (reference sequence) yields CDR1 LNHDA and CDR2 SQIVND. V lost 6 bases and J lost 3 bases; the stretch between them is 9 bases long.

Rearrangement joined TRBV19 to TRBJ1-5; the D region possibly corresponds to TRBD1 (6 bases align). Material: blood. This receptor was obtained from a woman in her twenties or thirties in good health. The CDR3 reads as follows: CASSRGSNQPQHF. The DNA reads TGTGCCAGTAGCAGGGGCTCCAATCAGCCCCAGCATTTT.